Sequencing of this T cell receptor (beta chain) was carried out in a study of lymphopenia after photon versus proton radiotherapy. Study-level findings and limits: A bigger post-nadir fall in TCR diversity correlated inversely with survival time in deceased patients. Proton therapy kept repertoires fairly stable, unlike photons, which gained effector/memory cells. After lymphocyte nadir, photon-treated repertoires showed oligoclonal expansion, especially CD8+ Temra. Authors raise, but do not show, better survival with proton therapy.

For this clone: Its cognate antigen is unknown.

TCRdb's copy holds only in-frame clones and misses some; the assay was immunoSEQ multiplex PCR. The table includes around 150,000 clones, approximately 86% detected once. The CDR3 runs to 18 residues. The V gene's germline CDR1 is MRHNA and CDR2 SNTAGT. The germline V and J ends were trimmed by 4 bases and 0 bases, with 16 bases remaining between them. The chain uses TRBV6-4 and TRBJ2-6; TRBD1 is a possible D gene (5 bases). This receptor was identified in a man in his fifties or sixties with gastric cancer. The specimen was peripheral blood, collected from a patient treated with photon-based radiotherapy. CDR3 loop: CASSGLRALDSGANVLTF. CDR3 bases: TGTGCCAGCAGTGGTCTCAGGGCTCTGGACTCTGGGGCCAACGTCCTGACTTTC.